This T cell receptor beta chain came from a study of T cells in Graves' hyperthyroidism and ophthalmopathy. Trimming stripped 2 bases from V and 4 bases from J, with 17 bases between. The CDR3 length is 17 residues. Study results and limitations: Most thyroid-expanded clonotypes above 0.001 were also found in blood.

Uncontrolled infections, other autoimmune diseases, pregnancy or lactation led to exclusion of patients. Clinicians diagnosed patients from clinical symptoms, serum thyroxine and TRAb, thyroid ultrasound and orbital computed tomography. This clonotype was detected only a few times. Its target is unknown. Regions amplified from RNA transcripts were the TCR beta CDR3 regions. The TCR CDR3 first-round RT-PCR relied on the HTBI primer set. TCRdb reprocessed the multiplex PCR reads via MiXCR and lists one record per CDR3 protein. The sample carries hundreds of thousands of distinct CDR3 sequences, about 15% recorded once.

Sequenced sample: blood. The receptor comes from a woman between 35 and 50 years old with Graves' ophthalmopathy. The chain is built from TRBV12-3 or TRBV12-4 and TRBJ2-2; D unclear. This CDR3 reads CASSLRAIRSFTGELFF. The CDR3 DNA follows: TGTGCCAGCAGTTTACGCGCCATCAGGAGTTTCACCGGGGAGCTGTTTTTT.